There are a few counts of the clone carrying this T cell receptor (beta chain). Its antigen is still unknown. These data originate in a study of early stage breast cancer tumors. Study background: About 70% of the 16 invasive tumors were ER+, PR+ and HER2-. The ER+/PR+/HER2- tumors included roughly 8 ductal and four lobular carcinomas. Around 10-fold was the mean read coverage per sample.

There are 12 residues in the CDR3. Trimming shortened V by 2 bases and J by 7 bases, and 5 bases separated the two germline ends. Germline V gives CDR1 MDHEN, CDR2 SYDVKM. General study points: Tumor and normal breast were distinguished via blood comparison in most of the 16 patients.

The repertoire was sequenced with immunoSEQ multiplex PCR; TCRdb's copy has only in-frame clones and lacks some. The sample comprises approximately 52,000 clones, 83% of which are singletons, and approximately 1.5% rests with the top ten. Sequences were obtained from blood. This clonotype originated in a person in their fifties with breast cancer. The chain couples TRBV28 to TRBJ2-2; D not resolved. This chain's CDR3 is CASSLGHGELFF. The CDR3 nucleotides read TGTGCCAGCAGTTTAGGTCACGGGGAGCTGTTTTTT. Combining the CDR3 with reference TRBV28 and TRBJ2-2 gives the whole variable domain DVKVTQSSRYLVKRTGEKVFLECVQDMDHENMFWYRQDPGLGLRLIYFSYDVKMKEKGDIPEGYSVSREKKERFSLILESASTNQTSMYLCASSLGHGELFFGEGSRLTVL.